These 27 T cell receptor beta chains came from one sample sequenced in a study of CD8+ T cells in alopecia areata. After isolation, RNA underwent reverse transcription to generate cDNA as the sequencing template. Sequenced by immunoSEQ multiplex PCR; TCRdb stores in-frame clones only, minus some. The table records under 150,000 clones, about 50% of them present only once. The treatment here: oral pan-JAK inhibitor, 5-10 mg twice daily. This material consisted of CD4+ T cells sorted from blood, taken at week 4, from a patient treated with tofacitinib. Receptors originate from a human donor with alopecia areata.

The gene calls are TRBV30 and TRBJ1-6; D gene ambiguous. The CDR3 runs 12 residues. CDR1 GTSNPN and CDR2 SVGIG come from the germline V gene (reference sequence). With 0 bases removed from V and 11 bases from J, the gap between germline ends came to 8 bases. CDR3 nucleotides: TGTGCCTGGAGTGTATCTGAGACACCCCTCCACTTT. Translated, it gives CAWSVSETPLHF.

With regard to this clone: Other DNA variants within this sample encode the same CDR3. V and J are TRBV18 and TRBJ1-1, with unresolved D. Trimming removed 2 bases from V and 0 bases from J, with 4 bases in between. Germline loops: CDR1 KGHSH, CDR2 LQKENI. The CDR3 totals 13 residues. As DNA, the CDR3 is TGTGCCAGCTCACCAACCGTGAACACTGAAGCTTTCTTT. Protein: CASSPTVNTEAFF. The full variable domain, with the rest looked up from reference TRBV18 and TRBJ1-1, is NAGVMQNPRHLVRRRGQEARLRCSPMKGHSHVYWYRQLPEEGLKFMVYLQKENIIDESGMPKERFSAEFPKEGPSILRIQQVVRGDSAAYFCASSPTVNTEAFFGQGTRLTVV.

The V gene is TRBV30, the J gene TRBJ2-7; no reliable D call. Germline CDR1 GTSNPN, CDR2 SVGIG (reference sequence). The CDR3 is made up of 12 amino acids. V was pared by 4 bases and J by 0 bases, with 7 bases between. Here the CDR3 reads CAWMPSSYEQYF. The CDR3 bases are TGTGCCTGGATGCCCAGCTCCTACGAGCAGTACTTC.

This clone has only a few counts. This chain joins TRBV6-5 and TRBJ1-1, with D uncertain. In germline, CDR1 is MNHEY, CDR2 SVGAGI. Trimming left V 7 bases short and J 5 bases short, with 14 bases between. The CDR3 covers 13 residues. The CDR3 coding sequence is TGTGCCAGCATACCAAGAGTGGGAACTGAAGCTTTCTTT. Its translation: CASIPRVGTEAFF.

This clone was counted only a few times. The gene calls are TRBV27 and TRBJ2-6; TRBD1 matches at 11 bases. Unmatched junction bases numbered 5, after V lost 7 bases and J lost 0 bases. The germline gives CDR1 MNHEY, CDR2 SMNVEV (reference sequence). The CDR3 consists of 17 residues. As DNA, the CDR3 is TGTGCCAGCAAACCGGGACAGGGGGTCTCTGGGGCCAACGTCCTGACTTTC. The encoded protein is CASKPGQGVSGANVLTF.

The chain joins TRBV4-2 to TRBJ2-1; 12 positions agree with TRBD2. The CDR3 spans 16 residues. V lost 0 bases and J lost 7; bases outside the gene matches: 4. Germline CDR1 reads LGHNA; CDR2 reads YNFKEQ. Here the CDR3 reads CASSQDWLAGGNEQFF. DNA of the CDR3: TGTGCCAGCAGCCAAGATTGGCTAGCGGGGGGGAATGAGCAGTTCTTC.

This clone was counted only a few times. The rearrangement joins TRBV10-3 to TRBJ2-1, with TRBD1 matching over 9 bases. The junction had 6 bases not matched to a gene; V was cut back by 7 bases and J by 8 bases. CDR1 is ENHRY and CDR2 is SYGVKD in the germline V gene. The CDR3 covers 13 residues. The CDR3 protein is CAITNTGGDEQFF. CDR3 DNA: TGTGCCATCACCAACACAGGGGGCGATGAGCAGTTCTTC.

This clone was recorded many times. The rearrangement links TRBV5-1 to TRBJ2-1; unclear D gene. With 4 bases removed from V and 6 bases from J, the gap between germline ends came to 11 bases. The germline CDR1 and CDR2 sequences are SGHRS and YFSETQ. This CDR3 has 13 amino acids. As DNA, the CDR3 is TGCGCCAGCAGCGTTATTCTAGGCAATGAGCAGTTCTTC. Its protein is CASSVILGNEQFF.

The chain links TRBV6-5 to TRBJ1-6; 7 bases agree with TRBD1. Germline V gene lookup returns CDR1 MNHEY and CDR2 SVGAGI. The CDR3 loop spans 15 amino acids. J gave up 7 bases and V 7 bases, and 10 bases lay outside the gene matches. The CDR3 DNA follows: TGTGCCAGCACCGCAGGACAGGCTTTCAATTCACCCCTCCACTTT. It is translated as CASTAGQAFNSPLHF.

In its sample, this clone was seen a few times. The chain couples TRBV29-1 to TRBJ1-1; perhaps TRBD1 as D (5 bases). Germline CDR1 reads SQVTM; CDR2 reads ANQGSEA. V was shortened by 7 bases and J by 1 base, with 13 bases between the two germline ends. CDR3 length equals 13 residues. The CDR3 bases are TGCAGCGCCGCGTGGGGGGGGAACACTGAAGCTTTCTTT. Translation: CSAAWGGNTEAFF.

This chain joins TRBV6-1 and TRBJ2-5, with D hard to call. The CDR3 is 12 amino acids. The germline V gene encodes CDR1 MNHNS and CDR2 SASEGT. V lost 5 bases and J lost 5, with 9 bases in between. Here the CDR3 reads CASSPGRETQYF. DNA of the CDR3: TGTGCCAGCAGTCCAGGTCGGGAGACCCAGTACTTC.

The chain combines TRBV5-6 with TRBJ2-1; tentatively, D is TRBD1 or TRBD2 (5 bases each). The CDR3 extends over 16 amino acids. Germline CDR1 reads SGHDT; CDR2 reads YYEEEE. V was cut by 4 bases and J by 0 bases, with 14 bases left in between. CDR3 bases: TGTGCCAGCAGCCGGACTGCTGGGGGCTCCTACAATGAGCAGTTCTTC. Encoded protein: CASSRTAGGSYNEQFF. Looking up the rest from reference TRBV5-6 and TRBJ2-1 gives the full variable domain: DAGVTQSPTHLIKTRGQQVTLRCSPKSGHDTVSWYQQALGQGPQFIFQYYEEEERQRGNFPDRFSGHQFPNYSSELNVNALLLGDSALYLCASSRTAGGSYNEQFFGPGTRLTVL.

V and J are TRBV14 and TRBJ2-1; TRBD2 is a possible D gene (5 bases). The germline V gene encodes CDR1 SGHDN and CDR2 FVKESK. The CDR3 consists of 15 residues. Trimming stripped 1 base from V and 2 bases from J, with 9 bases between. The CDR3 reads CASSQAGSTYNEQFF. The DNA of the CDR3 is TGTGCCAGCAGCCAAGCGGGATCCACCTACAATGAGCAGTTCTTC.

The V gene is TRBV6-1, the J gene TRBJ1-5, with D unclear. Germline assignment: CDR1 MNHNS and CDR2 SASEGT. The CDR3 loop spans 13 amino acids. The V end lost 6 bases, the J end lost 0 bases, and 6 bases lay between the germline ends. Written as DNA, the CDR3 is TGTGCCAGCAGCCCTAATAGCAATCAGCCCCAGCATTTT. As protein: CASSPNSNQPQHF.

The CDR3, as DNA: TGTGCCTGGATATCGAGCACTTCCCAAAATGAGCAGTTCTTC. It yields the protein CAWISSTSQNEQFF. The chain uses TRBV30 and TRBJ2-1; D is ambiguous. Per germline, CDR1 GTSNPN and CDR2 SVGIG (reference sequence). CDR3 length equals 14 residues. Trimming stripped 4 bases from V and 7 bases from J, with 17 bases between. The full variable domain, rest sourced from reference TRBV30 and TRBJ2-1, is SQTIHQWPATLVQPVGSPLSLECTVEGTSNPNLYWYRQAAGRGLQLLFYSVGIGQISSEVPQNLSASRPQDRQFILSSKKLLLSDSGFYLCAWISSTSQNEQFFGPGTRLTVL.

The CDR3 DNA is TGTGCCAGCAGCGGTAGCAGAGCGGGGGCCTTCGCAGATACGCAGTATTTT. This sequence encodes CASSGSRAGAFADTQYF. This rearrangement joins TRBV9 to TRBJ2-3; 8 nucleotides match TRBD2. With V trimmed by 3 bases and J by 4 bases, 13 bases remained unmatched. Germline V gives CDR1 SGDLS, CDR2 YYNGEE. This CDR3 is built from 17 residues.

This clone was observed a few times. The rearrangement uses TRBV29-1 and TRBJ2-3, with D tentatively TRBD2 (6 bases). The CDR3 consists of 14 residues. Germline V gene data show CDR1 as SQVTM and CDR2 as ANQGSEA. The ends were cut back, 6 bases at V and 7 bases at J, with 20 bases in the middle. As DNA, the CDR3 is TGCAGCGTCTACGGGACTTCCCTTCTGAATACGCAGTATTTT. As protein: CSVYGTSLLNTQYF.

The V and J genes are TRBV7-2 and TRBJ2-1; 9 bases line up with TRBD2. V lost 5 bases to trimming and J lost 2 bases; unmatched junction nucleotides: 10. The CDR3 has 17 amino acids. Germline-derived CDR1 and CDR2 are SGHTA and FQGNSA. The CDR3 DNA reads as TGTGCCAGCAGCGCGAGGAAAGCGGGAGGACCCTACAATGAGCAGTTCTTC. Protein sequence: CASSARKAGGPYNEQFF.

This chain uses TRBV30 with TRBJ2-2; D ambiguous. This CDR3 region has 12 residues. In germline, CDR1 is GTSNPN, CDR2 SVGIG (reference sequence). V lost 4 bases and J 2 bases, leaving 5 bases between the germline ends. Written as DNA, the CDR3 is TGTGCCTGGAACAGCAACACCGGGGAGCTGTTTTTT. It specifies CAWNSNTGELFF. Looking up the rest from reference TRBV30 and TRBJ2-2 gives the full variable domain: SQTIHQWPATLVQPVGSPLSLECTVEGTSNPNLYWYRQAAGRGLQLLFYSVGIGQISSEVPQNLSASRPQDRQFILSSKKLLLSDSGFYLCAWNSNTGELFFGEGSRLTVL.

The V and J genes are TRBV30 and TRBJ1-5; D not resolved. Germline V gene data show CDR1 as GTSNPN and CDR2 as SVGIG (reference sequence). The CDR3 runs to 13 residues. V lost 1 base to trimming and J lost 6 bases, with 10 bases between them. CDR3 protein: CAWSGGRSQPQHF. CDR3 DNA: TGTGCCTGGAGTGGGGGTAGGAGTCAGCCCCAGCATTTT.

The table lists this clone with a few counts. The CDR3 DNA follows: TGTGCCAGTAGTCCGAGACGGACAGGGGTTGACTATGGCTACACCTTC. Its translation is CASSPRRTGVDYGYTF. The V gene is TRBV19, the J gene TRBJ1-2, with TRBD1 matching over 9 bases. After removal of 5 bases from V and 3 bases from J, the junction contained 10 bases not matched to a gene. There are 16 residues in the CDR3. CDR1 and CDR2 from the germline V gene are LNHDA and SQIVND (reference sequence).

The chain combines TRBV27 with TRBJ2-5, with TRBD2 matching over 9 bases. Looked up from germline, CDR1 is MNHEY and CDR2 is SMNVEV (reference sequence). J lost 5 bases, V lost 6 bases, and 10 bases had no gene match. This CDR3 spans 15 amino acids. As DNA, the CDR3 is TGTGCCAGCAGAAATCCTAGCGGGATAGGGGAGACCCAGTACTTC. Translation gives CASRNPSGIGETQYF.

The CDR3 loop reads CSASQRSYGYTF. CDR3 nucleotide sequence: TGCAGCGCATCTCAACGGAGCTATGGCTACACCTTC. This rearrangement joins TRBV29-1 to TRBJ1-2, with unresolved D. CDR3 size: 12 residues. The V end was cut by 7 bases, the J end by 4 bases, with 13 bases between. Germline V lookup: CDR1 SQVTM, CDR2 ANQGSEA.

This clone was recorded a few times. This chain joins TRBV29-1 and TRBJ1-4; 10 bases agree with TRBD1. The CDR3 runs to 15 residues. J was trimmed by 8 bases and V by 6 bases; bases with no gene match: 12. Germline V gene data show CDR1 as SQVTM and CDR2 as ANQGSEA. CDR3 amino acids: CSVRLPTGGREKLFF. The CDR3 DNA is TGCAGCGTCCGCCTACCGACAGGGGGCCGGGAAAAACTGTTTTTT.

The V gene is TRBV5-1, the J gene TRBJ1-1; D is perhaps TRBD1 (6 bases). The CDR3 totals 18 residues. Germline lookup yields CDR1 SGHRS and CDR2 YFSETQ. V was clipped by 0 bases and J by 1 base, with 19 bases between them. The CDR3 DNA follows: TGCGCCAGCAGCTTGGGGCTCGGGACACCGATACCGAACACTGAAGCTTTCTTT. Encoded protein: CASSLGLGTPIPNTEAFF.

Written as DNA, the CDR3 is TGTGCCAGCAGCTCGAGTCGACTAGCGGGGGCCCACGAGCAGTACTTC. Its protein product is CASSSSRLAGAHEQYF. The chain links TRBV7-8 to TRBJ2-7; 12 bases align to TRBD2. In germline, CDR1 is SGHVS, CDR2 FQNEAQ. V trimming: 4 bases; J trimming: 5 bases; junction bases outside the gene matches: 9. The CDR3 totals 16 residues.

This clone was observed a handful of times. The chain couples TRBV19 to TRBJ1-4; the D gene is possibly TRBD1 (5 bases). This CDR3 has 14 residues. Per germline, CDR1 LNHDA and CDR2 SQIVND (reference sequence). The V end was cut by 6 bases, the J end by 8 bases, with 16 bases between. CDR3 nucleotide sequence: TGTGCCAGTAGCCCGGGACGGGGTAAGGAAAAACTGTTTTTT. It encodes CASSPGRGKEKLFF.